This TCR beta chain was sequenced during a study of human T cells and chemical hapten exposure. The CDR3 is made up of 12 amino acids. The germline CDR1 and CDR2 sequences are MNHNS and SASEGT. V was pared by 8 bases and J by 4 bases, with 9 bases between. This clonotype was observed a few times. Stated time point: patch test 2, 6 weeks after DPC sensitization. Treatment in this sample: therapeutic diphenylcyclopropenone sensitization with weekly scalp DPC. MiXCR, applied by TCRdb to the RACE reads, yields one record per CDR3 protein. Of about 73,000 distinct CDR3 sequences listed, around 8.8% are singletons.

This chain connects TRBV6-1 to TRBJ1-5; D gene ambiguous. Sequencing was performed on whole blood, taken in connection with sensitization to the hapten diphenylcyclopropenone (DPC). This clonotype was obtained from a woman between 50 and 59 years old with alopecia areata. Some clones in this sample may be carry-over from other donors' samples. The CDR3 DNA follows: TGTGCCAGCGGGCAGAGTAATCAGCCCCAGCATTTT. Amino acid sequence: CASGQSNQPQHF.